This T cell receptor (beta chain) was observed in a study of lymphopenia after photon versus proton radiotherapy. TCRdb keeps only in-frame clones here, not all; method: immunoSEQ multiplex PCR. The sample contains about 24,000 clones, roughly 80% of which appear only once. The germline CDR1 and CDR2 sequences are SGHNT and YYREEE (reference sequence). The CDR3 consists of 17 residues. After removal of 2 bases from V and 4 bases from J, the junction contained 12 bases not matched to a gene. The chain couples TRBV5-4 to TRBJ2-5; TRBD2 agrees at 9 bases. The receptor was isolated from a woman between 70 and 85 years old with pancreatic cancer. The sample in question was peripheral blood, obtained from a patient treated with proton-based radiotherapy. CDR3 sequence: CASSLGLAGTLLETQYF. CDR3 coding DNA: TGTGCCAGCAGCTTAGGGCTAGCGGGAACTCTATTAGAGACCCAGTACTTC. Based on the CDR3 plus reference TRBV5-4 and TRBJ2-5, the full variable domain is ETGVTQSPTHLIKTRGQQVTLRCSSQSGHNTVSWYQQALGQGPQFIFQYYREEENGRGNFPPRFSGLQFPNYSSELNVNALELDDSALYLCASSLGLAGTLLETQYFGPGTRLLVL.